This T cell receptor beta chain was identified during a study of regulatory T cells in long-lasting Graves disease. This clonotype was found many times. Its antigen is undetermined. Trimming removed 6 bases from V and 4 bases from J; junction bases left unmatched: 9. The V gene's germline CDR1 is DFQATT and CDR2 SNEGSKA (reference sequence). The CDR3 runs to 15 residues. Arm-PCR of CDR3 regions with iRepertoire HTBI primers generated TCR beta libraries. One entry per CDR3 protein results from TCRdb running MiXCR on the multiplex PCR reads. The data contain some 450,000 distinct CDR3 sequences, about a quarter of them singletons. Regarding time point: persistent/refractory GD, antithyroid drugs over 5 years with positive TRAb. Generation of the TCR library employed RNA extracted from PBMCs. Study-level findings and limits: Sample size was small, which may have lowered accuracy.

Sequences were derived from peripheral blood mononuclear cells (PBMCs), sampled when the disease was refractory, from a patient treated with antithyroid drugs. The gene calls are TRBV20-1 and TRBJ1-4; 9 nucleotides agree with TRBD1. The source is a female donor with Graves disease. CDR3 region: CSAPDRGRSNEKLFF. The CDR3, as DNA: TGCAGTGCCCCGGACAGGGGTAGGAGTAATGAAAAACTGTTTTTT.